A single sample is the source of the 24 T cell receptor beta chains below, sequenced in a study of post-analysis software for immune sequencing data. Overall study results and limits: Among five TRBV segments more frequent in patients than controls were TRBV5-6, TRBV5-1 and TRBV20-1.

Unique molecular identifiers were carried by the TCR beta cDNA libraries. Each CDR3 protein is one row after TCRdb ran MiXCR on the PCR reads. The sample includes hundreds of thousands of distinct CDR3 sequences, roughly three fifths seen only once; the top ten take about 11%. No antigen has been identified for these receptors. Sample: blood. Source of these receptors: a girl aged 2 to 9 with multiple sclerosis.

The table lists this clonotype with a few counts. The V gene is TRBV7-8, the J gene TRBJ2-1; D is ambiguous. The CDR3 length is 15 residues. V lost 3 bases and J 2 bases, leaving 11 bases between the germline ends. Germline assignment: CDR1 SGHVS and CDR2 FQNEAQ. As DNA, the CDR3 is TGTGCCAGCAGCTTTGGGAACGACCCCTACAATGAGCAGTTCTTC. It translates to CASSFGNDPYNEQFF.

V usage is TRBV4-1 and J usage is TRBJ2-5; either TRBD1 or TRBD2 may fit D (6 bases each). The CDR3 runs to 18 residues. Germline V gene sequence: CDR1 MGHRA, CDR2 YSYEKL. V was pared by 4 bases and J by 5 bases, with 26 bases between. For the CDR3, the DNA is TGCGCCAGCAGCCCATCAGCCCACGGTACGGGGGCGGGGGAGACCCAGTACTTC. This codes for CASSPSAHGTGAGETQYF.

This chain joins TRBV20-1 and TRBJ2-5; 7 bases are shared with TRBD2. CDR1 DFQATT and CDR2 SNEGSKA come from the germline V gene (reference sequence). The CDR3 contains 12 residues. V shed 6 bases and J 1 base; nucleotides not matched to a gene: 2. This CDR3 reads CSAREAQETQYF. DNA of the CDR3: TGCAGTGCCCGGGAGGCCCAAGAGACCCAGTACTTC.

This clonotype has just a few counts. The chain recombines TRBV7-9 with TRBJ2-5; 12 bases align to TRBD1. V shed 4 bases and J 5 bases; nucleotides not matched to a gene: 5. Germline lookup yields CDR1 SEHNR and CDR2 FQNEAQ (reference sequence). The CDR3 length is 15 residues. The CDR3 DNA sequence: TGTGCCAGCAGCTCCGGGACAGGGGGCGCTGAGACCCAGTACTTC. It codes for CASSSGTGGAETQYF.

The CDR3 bases are TGTGCCAGCAGTCTACCGGGATCATCCTCCTACGAGCAGTACTTC. This encodes CASSLPGSSSYEQYF. This rearrangement joins TRBV12-3 or TRBV12-4 to TRBJ2-4, with D tentatively TRBD2 (5 bases). The end of the DNA is better explained by TRBJ2-7, so the J call may be wrong. The CDR3 runs 15 residues.

This chain connects TRBV25-1 to TRBJ1-2, with D maybe TRBD1 (6 bases). V lost 2 bases and J lost 6, with 10 bases in between. CDR3 length equals 13 residues. Germline CDR1 is MGHDK and CDR2 is SYGVNS. The CDR3 bases are TGTGCCAGCAGTGAAAAACAGGGCCATGGCTACACCTTC. It yields the protein CASSEKQGHGYTF.

This sequence joins TRBV2 and TRBJ2-3; 8 positions agree with TRBD2. There are 13 residues in the CDR3. Germline lookup yields CDR1 SNHLY and CDR2 FYNNEI. With 5 bases clipped from V and 5 bases from J, the junction kept 3 bases outside the gene matches. Written as DNA, the CDR3 is TGTGCCAGCAGTCGGACTAGCCAAGATACGCAGTATTTT. Its protein is CASSRTSQDTQYF. Based on the CDR3 plus reference TRBV2 and TRBJ2-3, the full variable domain is EPEVTQTPSHQVTQMGQEVILRCVPISNHLYFYWYRQILGQKVEFLVSFYNNEISEKSEIFDDQFSVERPDGSNFTLKIRSTKLEDSAMYFCASSRTSQDTQYFGPGTRLTVL.

The chain links TRBV7-3 to TRBJ2-7; a possible D gene is TRBD2 (5 bases). The CDR3 consists of 15 residues. V lost 3 bases and J 2 bases, leaving 14 bases between the germline ends. CDR1 SGHTA and CDR2 FQGTGA come from the germline V gene. The DNA of the CDR3 is TGTGCCAGCAGCTTCCTCCCCGGGGTTACCTACGAGCAGTACTTC. It yields the protein CASSFLPGVTYEQYF.

In its sample, this clonotype was seen once. V gene TRBV7-2 combines with J gene TRBJ2-7; D might be TRBD2 (7 bases). The V and J ends lost 5 bases and 4 bases respectively, with 18 bases between them. The CDR3 has 15 residues. In germline, CDR1 is SGHTA, CDR2 FQGNSA. CDR3 region: CASSVTARGGYEQYF. CDR3 DNA: TGTGCCAGCAGCGTCACGGCCAGGGGAGGGTACGAGCAGTACTTC.

The chain links TRBV7-2 to TRBJ2-5; maybe TRBD1 (5 bases). This CDR3 spans 15 amino acids. The V end lost 2 bases, the J end lost 5 bases, and 15 bases lay between the germline ends. The germline V gene encodes CDR1 SGHTA and CDR2 FQGNSA. DNA for the CDR3: TGTGCCAGCAGCTTAAATTTGGCAGGGTGGGAGACCCAGTACTTC. Encoded protein: CASSLNLAGWETQYF.

The V and J genes are TRBV9 and TRBJ1-6; 7 nucleotides match TRBD1. Trimming cost V 4 bases and J 4 bases; bases outside gene matches: 5. CDR3 length: 15 amino acids. Looked up from germline, CDR1 is SGDLS and CDR2 is YYNGEE. CDR3 in amino acids: CASSSRDSYNSPLHF. CDR3 DNA sequence: TGTGCCAGCAGCTCGAGGGACAGTTATAATTCACCCCTCCACTTT.

The rearrangement joins TRBV24-1 to TRBJ2-3, with 8 bases that match TRBD1. This CDR3 has 15 residues. V lost 6 bases to trimming and J lost 4 bases; unmatched junction nucleotides: 8. Germline V CDR1 and CDR2: KGHDR, SFDVKD. DNA of the CDR3: TGTGCCACCAGTTCCGGACAGGGCGGGCCAGATACGCAGTATTTT. Amino acid sequence: CATSSGQGGPDTQYF.

This rearrangement joins TRBV29-1 to TRBJ2-3; D is ambiguous. This CDR3 is built from 14 residues. The germline V gene has CDR1 SQVTM and CDR2 ANQGSEA. V was trimmed by 0 bases and J by 3 bases, leaving 10 bases between them. The CDR3 region has the DNA TGCAGCGTTGAAGACCCTGGCTTAACAGATACGCAGTATTTT. Amino acid sequence: CSVEDPGLTDTQYF.

The genes are TRBV29-1 and TRBJ2-3, with 8 bases fitting TRBD2. Germline CDR1 SQVTM, CDR2 ANQGSEA. This CDR3 has 16 amino acids. V was clipped by 7 bases and J by 4 bases; unmatched bases: 16. CDR3 sequence (DNA): TGCAGCGCCGCTTTTACTAGCGGAGGAATACCAGATACGCAGTATTTT. Translation gives CSAAFTSGGIPDTQYF.

This clonotype appeared a few times. The chain employs TRBV7-8 and TRBJ2-3; no clear D gene. The CDR3 totals 17 residues. CDR1 and CDR2 from the germline V gene are SGHVS and FQNEAQ. Between the trimmed V and J ends, which lost 2 bases and 0 bases, there was a span of 15 bases. The CDR3 DNA sequence: TGTGCCAGCAGCTTATGGTCTTCCTCCGCTAGCACAGATACGCAGTATTTT. It specifies CASSLWSSSASTDTQYF.

This clonotype was seen a single time. The DNA of the CDR3 is TGTGCCAGCAGCGTAGACGGACCCCCCGGCAATGAGCAGTTCTTC. Residues: CASSVDGPPGNEQFF. V usage is TRBV9 and J usage is TRBJ2-1; D is uncertain. Germline CDR1 and CDR2: SGDLS and YYNGEE. Deletions cut 0 bases from V and 6 bases from J, with 13 bases between. The CDR3 runs to 15 residues.

This chain joins TRBV4-2 and TRBJ2-4; 8 bases fit TRBD2. The end of the DNA fits TRBJ2-7 better, so the J call may be wrong. Germline lookup yields CDR1 LGHNA and CDR2 YNFKEQ. The CDR3 runs to 13 residues. The CDR3 region is CASSPSGRAEQYF. The DNA for the CDR3 is TGTGCCAGCAGCCCCAGCGGGAGAGCCGAGCAGTACTTC.

This chain uses TRBV6-5 with TRBJ2-7; the D gene is possibly TRBD2 (6 bases). Germline V gives CDR1 MNHEY, CDR2 SVGAGI. The V end was cut by 9 bases, the J end by 5 bases, with 14 bases between. The CDR3 consists of 12 residues. The CDR3 DNA sequence: TGTGCCAGTACACTTCCGGGGGACGAGCAGTACTTC. The encoded protein is CASTLPGDEQYF.

A few counts support this clonotype. At one boundary the junction diverges from the germline segment, which might be a read error. The chain links TRBV6-6 to TRBJ1-2; no clear D. The CDR3 totals 14 residues. The germline V gene encodes CDR1 MNHNY and CDR2 SVGAGI (reference sequence). For the CDR3, the DNA is TGTGCCAGCTCCGGAGAGGCCCTTAACTATGGCTACACTTTC. It is translated as CASSGEALNYGYTF.

The V gene is TRBV20-1, the J gene TRBJ2-5; 8 bases align to TRBD2. There are 15 residues in the CDR3. CDR1 and CDR2 (germline): DFQATT, SNEGSKA (reference sequence). The V segment lost 0 bases and the J segment 4 bases; nucleotides outside the gene matches: 7. Here the CDR3 DNA reads TGCAGTGCTAGAGAGACAGCGGGAGATGGAGAGACCCAGTACTTC. Translation gives CSARETAGDGETQYF.

This clonotype has a handful of counts. V and J are TRBV21-1 and TRBJ2-5; the table's D call, TRBD1, was not checked against the DNA. TRBV21-1 is a documented pseudogene. This CDR3 is built from 18 residues. The CDR3 coding sequence is TGTGCCAGCAGCACCTTAACGCCCCGGGACGGATGTTTTCTTGAGCAGTACTTC. Translation: CASSTLTPRDGCFLEQYF.

The chain links TRBV12-3 or TRBV12-4 to TRBJ2-5, with 9 bases fitting TRBD2. The CDR3 runs 14 residues. V lost 7 bases to trimming and J lost 5 bases; unmatched junction nucleotides: 8. The CDR3 is CASTLESGRETQYF. The CDR3 coding sequence is TGTGCCAGCACCCTCGAAAGCGGGAGGGAGACCCAGTACTTC.

This clonotype has more than one count but fewer than ten. This chain joins TRBV12-3 or TRBV12-4 and TRBJ2-6, with unresolved D. The CDR3 has 13 amino acids. V was clipped by 10 bases and J by 0 bases, with 7 bases between them. DNA of the CDR3: TGTGCCATCCGAAGCTCTGGGGCCAACGTCCTGACTTTC. This translates into CAIRSSGANVLTF.

The gene calls are TRBV5-1 and TRBJ2-1; perhaps TRBD1 as D (5 bases). The V end lost 0 bases, the J end lost 10 bases, and 11 bases lay between the germline ends. The CDR3 consists of 13 residues. Germline values: CDR1 SGHRS, CDR2 YFSETQ. This CDR3 reads CASSLEGAWEQFF. The CDR3 coding sequence is TGCGCCAGCAGCTTGGAAGGGGCTTGGGAGCAGTTCTTC.